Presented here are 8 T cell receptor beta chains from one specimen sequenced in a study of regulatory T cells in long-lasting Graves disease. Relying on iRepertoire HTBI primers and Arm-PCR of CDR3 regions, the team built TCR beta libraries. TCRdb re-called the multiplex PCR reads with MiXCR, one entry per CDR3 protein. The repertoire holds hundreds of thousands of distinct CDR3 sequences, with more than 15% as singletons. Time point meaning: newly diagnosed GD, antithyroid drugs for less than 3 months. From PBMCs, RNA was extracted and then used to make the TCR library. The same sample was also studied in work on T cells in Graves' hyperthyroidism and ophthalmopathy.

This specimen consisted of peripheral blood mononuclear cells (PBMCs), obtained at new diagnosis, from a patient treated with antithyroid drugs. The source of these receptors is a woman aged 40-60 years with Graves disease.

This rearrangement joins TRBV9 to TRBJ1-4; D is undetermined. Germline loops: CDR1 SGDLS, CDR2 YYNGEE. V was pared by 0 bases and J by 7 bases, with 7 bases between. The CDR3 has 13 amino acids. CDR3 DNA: TGTGCCAGCAGCGTAGAGGATAGTGAAAAACTGTTTTTT. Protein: CASSVEDSEKLFF.

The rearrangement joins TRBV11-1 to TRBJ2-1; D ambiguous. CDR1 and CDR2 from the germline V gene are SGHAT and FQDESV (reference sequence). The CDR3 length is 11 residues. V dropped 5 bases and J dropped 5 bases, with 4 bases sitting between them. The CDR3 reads CASSIDNEQFF. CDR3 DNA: TGTGCCAGCAGCATAGACAATGAGCAGTTCTTC. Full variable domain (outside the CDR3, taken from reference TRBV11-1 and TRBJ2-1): EAEVAQSPRYKITEKSQAVAFWCDPISGHATLYWYRQILGQGPELLVQFQDESVVDDSQLPKDRFSAERLKGVDSTLKIQPAELGDSAMYLCASSIDNEQFFGPGTRLTVL.

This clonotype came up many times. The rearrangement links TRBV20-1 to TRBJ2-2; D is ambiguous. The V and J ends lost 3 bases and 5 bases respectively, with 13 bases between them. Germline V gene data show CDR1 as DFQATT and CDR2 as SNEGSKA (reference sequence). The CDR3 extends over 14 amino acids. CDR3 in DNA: TGCAGTGCTAGGGGTCTAGGGATTACCGGGGAGCTGTTTTTT. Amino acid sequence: CSARGLGITGELFF.

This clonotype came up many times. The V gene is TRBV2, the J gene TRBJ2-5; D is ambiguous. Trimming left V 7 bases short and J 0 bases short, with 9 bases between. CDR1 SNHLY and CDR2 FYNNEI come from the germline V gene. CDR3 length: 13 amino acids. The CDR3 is CASKPGYQETQYF. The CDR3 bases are TGTGCCAGCAAGCCAGGCTACCAAGAGACCCAGTACTTC. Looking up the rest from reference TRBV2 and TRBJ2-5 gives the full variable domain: EPEVTQTPSHQVTQMGQEVILRCVPISNHLYFYWYRQILGQKVEFLVSFYNNEISEKSEIFDDQFSVERPDGSNFTLKIRSTKLEDSAMYFCASKPGYQETQYFGPGTRLLVL.

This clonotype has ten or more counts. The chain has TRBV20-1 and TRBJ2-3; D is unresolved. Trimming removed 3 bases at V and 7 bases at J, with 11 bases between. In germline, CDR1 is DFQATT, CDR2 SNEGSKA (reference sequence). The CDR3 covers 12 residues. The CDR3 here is CSARVGSNTQYF. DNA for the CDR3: TGCAGTGCTAGGGTGGGTTCGAATACGCAGTATTTT.

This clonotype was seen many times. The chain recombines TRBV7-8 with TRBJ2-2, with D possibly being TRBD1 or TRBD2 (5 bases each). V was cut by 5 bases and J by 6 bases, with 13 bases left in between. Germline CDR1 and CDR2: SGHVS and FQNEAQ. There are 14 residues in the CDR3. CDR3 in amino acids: CASSPSGGAGELFF. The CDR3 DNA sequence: TGTGCCAGCAGCCCCTCTGGGGGAGCCGGGGAGCTGTTTTTT.

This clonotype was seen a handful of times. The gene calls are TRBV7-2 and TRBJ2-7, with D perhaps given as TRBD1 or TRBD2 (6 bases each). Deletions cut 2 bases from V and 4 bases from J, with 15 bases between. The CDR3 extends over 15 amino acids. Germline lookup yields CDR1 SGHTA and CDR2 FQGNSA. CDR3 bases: TGTGCCAGCAGCTTAACGGGGGCGGCTCGTTACGAGCAGTACTTC. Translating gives CASSLTGAARYEQYF.

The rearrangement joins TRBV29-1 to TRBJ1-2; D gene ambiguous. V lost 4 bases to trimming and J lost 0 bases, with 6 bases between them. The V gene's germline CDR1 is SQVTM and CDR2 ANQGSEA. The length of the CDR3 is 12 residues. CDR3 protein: CSVAETNYGYTF. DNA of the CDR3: TGCAGCGTTGCTGAGACTAACTATGGCTACACCTTC.